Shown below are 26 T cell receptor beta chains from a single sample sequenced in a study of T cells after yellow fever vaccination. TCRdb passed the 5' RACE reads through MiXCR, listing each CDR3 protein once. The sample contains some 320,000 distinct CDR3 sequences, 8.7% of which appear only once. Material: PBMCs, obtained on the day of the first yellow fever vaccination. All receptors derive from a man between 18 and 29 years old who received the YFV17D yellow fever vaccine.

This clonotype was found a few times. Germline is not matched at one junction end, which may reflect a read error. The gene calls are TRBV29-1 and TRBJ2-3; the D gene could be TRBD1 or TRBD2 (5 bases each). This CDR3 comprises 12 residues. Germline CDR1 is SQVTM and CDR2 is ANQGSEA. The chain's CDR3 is CSIESGPPTQYF. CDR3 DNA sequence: TGCAGCATTGAATCGGGGCCGCCGACGCAGTATTTT.

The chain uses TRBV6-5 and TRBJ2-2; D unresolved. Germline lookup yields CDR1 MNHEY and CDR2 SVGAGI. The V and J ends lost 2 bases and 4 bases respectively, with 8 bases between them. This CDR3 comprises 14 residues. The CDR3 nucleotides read TGTGCCAGCAGTTACACCAGAGGCACCGGGGAGCTGTTTTTT. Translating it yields CASSYTRGTGELFF.

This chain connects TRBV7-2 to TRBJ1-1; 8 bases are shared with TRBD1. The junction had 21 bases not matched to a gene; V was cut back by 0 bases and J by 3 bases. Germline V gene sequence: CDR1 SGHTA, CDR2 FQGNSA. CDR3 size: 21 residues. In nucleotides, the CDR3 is TGTGCCAGCAGCTTAGCGCTCCTACAGGGGGTTAAGGACAAGTCTGACACTGAAGCTTTCTTT. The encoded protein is CASSLALLQGVKDKSDTEAFF.

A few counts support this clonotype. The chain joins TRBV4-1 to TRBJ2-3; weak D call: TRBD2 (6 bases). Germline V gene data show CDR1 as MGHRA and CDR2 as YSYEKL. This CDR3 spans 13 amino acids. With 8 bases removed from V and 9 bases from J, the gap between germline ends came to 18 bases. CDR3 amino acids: CASSQGLEGTQYF. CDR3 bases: TGCGCCAGCTCCCAGGGACTTGAGGGGACGCAGTATTTT.

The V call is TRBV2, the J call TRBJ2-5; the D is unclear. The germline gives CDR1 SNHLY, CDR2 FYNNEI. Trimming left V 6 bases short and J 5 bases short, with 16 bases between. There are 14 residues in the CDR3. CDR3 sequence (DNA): TGTGCCAGCAGAGCGACATGGTTAGTCGAGACCCAGTACTTC. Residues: CASRATWLVETQYF.

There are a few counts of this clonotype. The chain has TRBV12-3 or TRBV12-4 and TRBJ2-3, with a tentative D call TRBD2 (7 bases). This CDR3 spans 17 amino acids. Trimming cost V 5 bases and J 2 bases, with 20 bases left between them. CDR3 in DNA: TGTGCCAGCAGTCCTCGGGGGGCCTCGCGCTTCACAGATACGCAGTATTTT. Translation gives CASSPRGASRFTDTQYF.

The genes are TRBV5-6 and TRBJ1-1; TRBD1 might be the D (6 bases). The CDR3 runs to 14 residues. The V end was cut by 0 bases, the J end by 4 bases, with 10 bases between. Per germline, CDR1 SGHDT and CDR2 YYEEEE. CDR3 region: CASSLGQQGTEAFF. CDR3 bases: TGTGCCAGCAGCTTGGGTCAACAGGGCACTGAAGCTTTCTTT.

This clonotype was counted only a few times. The CDR3 protein is CASSLVFGTSYGYTF. CDR3 nucleotides: TGTGCCAGCAGCTTAGTATTCGGGACATCCTATGGCTACACCTTC. V gene TRBV7-2 combines with J gene TRBJ1-2; tentatively, D is TRBD1 (6 bases). The germline V and J ends were trimmed by 1 base and 4 bases, with 13 bases remaining between them. Germline assignment: CDR1 SGHTA and CDR2 FQGNSA. The CDR3 sequence is 15 residues long. Full variable domain (rest looked up from reference TRBV7-2 and TRBJ1-2): GAGVSQSPSNKVTEKGKDVELRCDPISGHTALYWYRQSLGQGLEFLIYFQGNSAPDKSGLPSDRFSAERTGGSVSTLTIQRTQQEDSAVYLCASSLVFGTSYGYTFGSGTRLTVV.

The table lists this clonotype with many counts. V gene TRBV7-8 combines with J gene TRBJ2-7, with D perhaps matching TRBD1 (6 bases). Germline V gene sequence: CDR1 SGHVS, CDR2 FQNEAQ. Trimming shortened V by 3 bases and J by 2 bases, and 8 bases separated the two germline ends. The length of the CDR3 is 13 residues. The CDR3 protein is CASSFTGTYEQYV. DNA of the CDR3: TGTGCCAGCAGCTTTACAGGGACCTACGAGCAGTACGTC.

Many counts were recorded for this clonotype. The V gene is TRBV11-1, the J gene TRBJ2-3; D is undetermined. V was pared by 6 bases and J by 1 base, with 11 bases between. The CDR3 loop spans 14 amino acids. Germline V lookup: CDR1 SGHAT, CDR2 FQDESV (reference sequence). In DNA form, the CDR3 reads TGTGCCAGCAGTTACGGAGCTGGCACAGATACGCAGTATTTT. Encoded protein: CASSYGAGTDTQYF.

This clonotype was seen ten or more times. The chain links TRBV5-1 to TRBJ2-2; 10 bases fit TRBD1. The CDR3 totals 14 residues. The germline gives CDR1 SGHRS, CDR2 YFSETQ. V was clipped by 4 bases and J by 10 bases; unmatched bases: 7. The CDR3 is CASSPGQGLTELFF. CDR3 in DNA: TGCGCCAGCAGCCCGGGACAGGGGCTGACGGAGCTGTTTTTT.

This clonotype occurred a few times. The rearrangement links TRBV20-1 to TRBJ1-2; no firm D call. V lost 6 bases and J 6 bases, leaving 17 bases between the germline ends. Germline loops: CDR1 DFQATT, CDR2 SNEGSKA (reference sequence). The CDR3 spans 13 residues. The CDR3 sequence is CSAHTDQVHGYTF. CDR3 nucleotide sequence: TGCAGTGCCCACACGGACCAGGTCCATGGCTACACCTTC.

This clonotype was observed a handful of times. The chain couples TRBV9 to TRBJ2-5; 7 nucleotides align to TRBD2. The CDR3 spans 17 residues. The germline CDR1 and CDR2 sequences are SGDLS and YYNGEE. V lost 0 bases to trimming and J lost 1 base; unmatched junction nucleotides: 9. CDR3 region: CASSVEPLLAAQETQYF. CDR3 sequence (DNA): TGTGCCAGCAGCGTAGAGCCCCTGCTAGCGGCCCAAGAGACCCAGTACTTC.

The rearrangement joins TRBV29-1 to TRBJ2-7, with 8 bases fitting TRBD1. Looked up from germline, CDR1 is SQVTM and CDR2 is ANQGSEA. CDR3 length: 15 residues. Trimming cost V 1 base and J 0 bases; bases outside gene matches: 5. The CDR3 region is CSVEGADRASYEQYF. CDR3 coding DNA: TGCAGCGTTGAAGGCGCGGACAGGGCCTCCTACGAGCAGTACTTC.

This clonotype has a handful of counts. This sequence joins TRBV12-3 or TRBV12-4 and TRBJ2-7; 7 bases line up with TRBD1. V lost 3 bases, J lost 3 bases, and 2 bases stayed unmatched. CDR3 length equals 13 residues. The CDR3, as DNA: TGTGCCAGCAGTTTTCAGGGGGTCTACGAGCAGTACTTC. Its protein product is CASSFQGVYEQYF.

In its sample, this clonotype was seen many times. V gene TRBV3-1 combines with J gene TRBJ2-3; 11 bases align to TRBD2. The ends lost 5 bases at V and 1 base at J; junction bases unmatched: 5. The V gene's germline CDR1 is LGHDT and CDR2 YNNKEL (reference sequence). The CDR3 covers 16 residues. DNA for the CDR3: TGTGCCAGCAGCTTCGTAGCGGGGGGGGGCACAGATACGCAGTATTTT. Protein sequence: CASSFVAGGGTDTQYF.

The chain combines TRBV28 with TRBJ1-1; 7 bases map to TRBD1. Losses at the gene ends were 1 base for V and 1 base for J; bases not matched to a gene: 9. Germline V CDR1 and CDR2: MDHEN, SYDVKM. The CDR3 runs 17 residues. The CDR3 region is CASSLSPATGWNTEAFF. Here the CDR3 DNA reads TGTGCCAGCAGTTTATCCCCCGCGACAGGGTGGAACACTGAAGCTTTCTTT. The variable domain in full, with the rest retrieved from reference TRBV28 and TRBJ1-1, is DVKVTQSSRYLVKRTGEKVFLECVQDMDHENMFWYRQDPGLGLRLIYFSYDVKMKEKGDIPEGYSVSREKKERFSLILESASTNQTSMYLCASSLSPATGWNTEAFFGQGTRLTVV.

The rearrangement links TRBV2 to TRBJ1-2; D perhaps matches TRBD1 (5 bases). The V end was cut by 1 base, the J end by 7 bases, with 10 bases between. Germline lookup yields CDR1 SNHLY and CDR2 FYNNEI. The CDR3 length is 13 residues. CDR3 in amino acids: CASSEEGRVGYTF. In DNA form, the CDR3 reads TGTGCCAGCAGTGAAGAGGGCAGGGTTGGCTACACCTTC. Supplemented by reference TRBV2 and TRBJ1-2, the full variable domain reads EPEVTQTPSHQVTQMGQEVILRCVPISNHLYFYWYRQILGQKVEFLVSFYNNEISEKSEIFDDQFSVERPDGSNFTLKIRSTKLEDSAMYFCASSEEGRVGYTFGSGTRLTVV.

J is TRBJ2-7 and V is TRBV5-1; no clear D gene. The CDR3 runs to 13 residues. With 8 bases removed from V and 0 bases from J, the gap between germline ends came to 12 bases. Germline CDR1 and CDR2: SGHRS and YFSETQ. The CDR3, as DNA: TGCGCCAGTGCCCGTGAGAGCTCCTACGAGCAGTACTTC. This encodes CASARESSYEQYF.

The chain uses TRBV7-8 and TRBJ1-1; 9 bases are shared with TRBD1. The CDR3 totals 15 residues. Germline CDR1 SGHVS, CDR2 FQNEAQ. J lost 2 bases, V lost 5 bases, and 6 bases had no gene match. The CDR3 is CASSPQQGANTEAFF. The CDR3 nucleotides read TGTGCCAGCAGCCCACAACAGGGGGCCAACACTGAAGCTTTCTTT.

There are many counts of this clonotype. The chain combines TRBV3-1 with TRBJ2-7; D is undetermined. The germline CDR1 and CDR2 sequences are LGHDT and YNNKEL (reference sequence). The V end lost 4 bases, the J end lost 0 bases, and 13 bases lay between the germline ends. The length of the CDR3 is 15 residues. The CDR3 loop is CASSPNPTSSYEQYF. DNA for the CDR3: TGTGCCAGCAGCCCTAACCCGACAAGCTCCTACGAGCAGTACTTC.

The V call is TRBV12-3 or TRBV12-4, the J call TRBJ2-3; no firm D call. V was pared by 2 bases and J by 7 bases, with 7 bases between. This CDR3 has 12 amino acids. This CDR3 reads CASSLRVHTQYF. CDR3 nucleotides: TGTGCCAGCAGTTTAAGGGTGCATACGCAGTATTTT.

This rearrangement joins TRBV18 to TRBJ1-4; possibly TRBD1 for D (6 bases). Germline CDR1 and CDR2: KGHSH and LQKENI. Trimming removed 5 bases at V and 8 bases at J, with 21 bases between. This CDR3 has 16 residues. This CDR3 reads CASSTELQGRGEKLFF. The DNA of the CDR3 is TGTGCCAGCTCAACCGAATTACAGGGAAGAGGGGAAAAACTGTTTTTT.

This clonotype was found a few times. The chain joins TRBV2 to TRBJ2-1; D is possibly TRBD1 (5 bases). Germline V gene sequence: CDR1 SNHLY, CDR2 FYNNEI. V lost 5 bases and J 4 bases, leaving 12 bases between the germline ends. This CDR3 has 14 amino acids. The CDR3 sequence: CASSLQTGYNEQFF. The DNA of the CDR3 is TGTGCCAGCAGTCTCCAAACAGGATACAATGAGCAGTTCTTC.

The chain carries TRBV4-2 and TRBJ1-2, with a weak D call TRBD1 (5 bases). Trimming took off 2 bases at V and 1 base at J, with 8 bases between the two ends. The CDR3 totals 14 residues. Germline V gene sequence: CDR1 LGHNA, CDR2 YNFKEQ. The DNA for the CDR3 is TGTGCCAGCAGCCAACCGGGACTTAACTATGGCTACACCTTC. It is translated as CASSQPGLNYGYTF.

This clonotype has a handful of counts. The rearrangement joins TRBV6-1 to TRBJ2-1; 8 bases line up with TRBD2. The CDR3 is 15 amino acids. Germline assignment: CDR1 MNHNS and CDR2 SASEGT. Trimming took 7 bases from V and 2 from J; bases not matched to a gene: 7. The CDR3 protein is CASTPRRGAYNEQFF. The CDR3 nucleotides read TGTGCCAGCACCCCCCGGCGGGGGGCCTACAATGAGCAGTTCTTC.